This TCR beta chain is from a study of OX40 agonist ivuxolimab in advanced cancers. Looked up from germline, CDR1 is SEHNR and CDR2 is FQNEAQ (reference sequence). This CDR3 comprises 12 residues. The V end lost 2 bases, the J end lost 9 bases, and 10 bases lay between the germline ends. The table came from immunoSEQ multiplex PCR; TCRdb's copy has only in-frame clones and leaves some out. The sample records over 85,000 clones, about 92% being singletons. V usage is TRBV7-9 and J usage is TRBJ2-5; D uncertain. This TCR came from an adult with an advanced solid tumor such as melanoma, head and neck, liver or kidney cancer. The starting material was CD4+ or CD8+ T cells sorted from blood, obtained in a trial of the OX40 agonist ivuxolimab. CDR3 sequence reads: CASSLPQLPQYF. The CDR3 DNA is TGTGCCAGCAGCTTACCACAACTCCCCCAGTACTTC.